These 32 T cell receptor beta chains came from one sample sequenced in a study of blood T cell repertoires in COVID-19. Using immunoSEQ multiplex PCR, the repertoire was profiled, and TCRdb retains in-frame clones only, with some absent. Of around 71,000 clones listed, about 80% are singletons. Material for sequencing was peripheral blood. These TCRs come from a man aged 25-45 years with COVID-19, enrolled during active disease.

As for this clone: Within the sample, other DNA sequences also encode this same CDR3. The rearrangement joins TRBV5-1 to TRBJ1-4, with D uncertain. Trimming removed 3 bases at V and 6 bases at J, with 12 bases between. Germline-derived CDR1 and CDR2 are SGHRS and YFSETQ. The CDR3 spans 14 residues. The CDR3 reads CASSWTGRDEKLFF. CDR3 DNA sequence: TGCGCCAGCAGCTGGACCGGGAGGGATGAAAAACTGTTTTTT.

The genes are TRBV10-1 and TRBJ2-7, with D possibly TRBD1 on 6 matching bases. V lost 4 bases and J 3 bases, leaving 10 bases between the germline ends. The CDR3 has 13 amino acids. Germline assignment: CDR1 WNHNN and CDR2 SYGVQD (reference sequence). In nucleotides, the CDR3 is TGCGCCAGCAGTGGGACAGCCAACTACGAGCAGTACTTC. Encoded protein: CASSGTANYEQYF.

The genes are TRBV7-2 and TRBJ2-3, with 16 bases that match TRBD2. J was trimmed by 8 bases and V by 5 bases; bases with no gene match: 7. Germline V gives CDR1 SGHTA, CDR2 FQGNSA. The CDR3 is 16 amino acids. The CDR3 region is CASSPAGTSGRGTQYF. In DNA, the CDR3 is TGTGCCAGCAGCCCGGCCGGGACTAGCGGGAGGGGTACGCAGTATTTT.

The J gene is TRBJ1-3, the V gene TRBV27; D unclear. Germline-derived CDR1 and CDR2 are MNHEY and SMNVEV (reference sequence). The germline V and J ends were trimmed by 3 bases and 0 bases, with 6 bases remaining between them. The CDR3 has 14 amino acids. The CDR3 DNA is TGTGCCAGCAGTTTCGACTCCTCTGGAAACACCATATATTTT. Protein sequence: CASSFDSSGNTIYF.

The chain joins TRBV28 to TRBJ2-1, with 7 positions matching TRBD2. Trimming cost V 10 bases and J 5 bases; bases outside gene matches: 11. Looked up from germline, CDR1 is MDHEN and CDR2 is SYDVKM. The CDR3 extends over 14 amino acids. The CDR3 DNA reads as TGTGCCACCTCTAGGGCTAGCGGACACAATGAGCAGTTCTTC. Its protein product is CATSRASGHNEQFF.

The chain carries TRBV28 and TRBJ2-7; 10 nucleotides align to TRBD2. Per germline, CDR1 MDHEN and CDR2 SYDVKM. The CDR3 has 13 residues. Trimming cost V 10 bases and J 6 bases; bases outside gene matches: 9. Written as DNA, the CDR3 is TGTGCCACCAGAGCGGGAGGGCCGGGCGAGCAGTACTTC. Amino acid sequence: CATRAGGPGEQYF.

CDR3 loop: CASSHRDRKNSNQPQHF. The CDR3 region has the DNA TGTGCCAGCAGTCACCGGGACAGGAAAAATAGCAATCAGCCCCAGCATTTT. The rearrangement joins TRBV6-2 or TRBV6-3 to TRBJ1-5, with 8 bases aligning to TRBD1. The V gene end was trimmed by 5 bases and the J gene end by 0 bases; junction bases not matched to a gene: 9. Germline loops: CDR1 MNHEY, CDR2 SVGEGT. The CDR3 loop spans 17 amino acids.

The chain joins TRBV6-5 to TRBJ2-1; 14 bases are a match to TRBD2. V lost 7 bases, J lost 6 bases, and 5 bases stayed unmatched. CDR3 length equals 15 residues. The germline gives CDR1 MNHEY, CDR2 SVGAGI. The CDR3 protein is CASMSGTSGSNEQFF. The CDR3 coding sequence is TGTGCCAGCATGTCCGGGACTAGCGGGAGCAATGAGCAGTTCTTC.

This clone is medium-sized by share. The rearrangement links TRBV3-1 (or the pseudogene TRBV3-2) to TRBJ1-3, with 8 bases fitting TRBD1. This CDR3 is built from 16 residues. Looked up from germline, CDR1 is LGHDT and CDR2 is YNNKEL (reference sequence). Trimming removed 3 bases from V and 0 bases from J; junction bases left unmatched: 4. The CDR3 nucleotides read TGTGCCAGCAGCCAGGCAGGGGGCGGCTCTGGAAACACCATATATTTT. Its translation: CASSQAGGGSGNTIYF.

V and J are TRBV7-2 and TRBJ2-5, with D possibly matching TRBD2 (6 bases). The CDR3 runs 14 residues. The germline V and J ends were trimmed by 4 bases and 5 bases, with 14 bases remaining between them. Germline V gene lookup returns CDR1 SGHTA and CDR2 FQGNSA. The chain's CDR3 is CASSSASVDETQYF. Written as DNA, the CDR3 is TGTGCCAGCAGCTCCGCTAGCGTGGATGAGACCCAGTACTTC.

The chain employs TRBV28 and TRBJ1-3; D may be TRBD1 (6 bases). Trimming removed 4 bases at V and 4 bases at J, with 14 bases between. In germline, CDR1 is MDHEN, CDR2 SYDVKM. The CDR3 is made up of 15 amino acids. CDR3 sequence: CASSSPGQGGNTIYF. The CDR3 DNA reads as TGTGCCAGCAGTTCACCGGGGCAGGGGGGAAACACCATATATTTT.

CDR3 sequence: CASTSTAVANEQFF. For the CDR3, the DNA is TGCGCCAGCACTAGCACCGCAGTGGCCAATGAGCAGTTCTTC. The chain couples TRBV5-1 to TRBJ2-1; the D gene is possibly TRBD2 (5 bases). The V gene's germline CDR1 is SGHRS and CDR2 YFSETQ. Trimming took off 6 bases at V and 6 bases at J, with 16 bases between the two ends. The CDR3 spans 14 residues.

V and J are TRBV5-1 and TRBJ2-1; the match to TRBD2 covers 11 bases. This CDR3 is built from 16 residues. After removal of 0 bases from V and 4 bases from J, the junction contained 3 bases not matched to a gene. Germline CDR1 and CDR2: SGHRS and YFSETQ. The CDR3 nucleotides are TGCGCCAGCAGCTTGGAAGGACTAGCGGGTTACAATGAGCAGTTCTTC. It specifies CASSLEGLAGYNEQFF.

This chain links TRBV3-1 (or the pseudogene TRBV3-2) with TRBJ1-3; 8 positions match TRBD1. J lost 8 bases, V lost 3 bases, and 12 bases had no gene match. The CDR3 consists of 16 residues. Per germline, CDR1 LGHDT and CDR2 YNNKEL (reference sequence). CDR3 amino acids: CASSHPPRTGIDTIYF. The CDR3, as DNA: TGTGCCAGCAGCCATCCCCCCCGGACAGGGATAGACACCATATATTTT.

The chain carries TRBV10-3 and TRBJ2-1, with TRBD2 matching over 11 bases. Trimming cost V 7 bases and J 0 bases; bases outside gene matches: 14. CDR3 length: 19 residues. Germline V CDR1 and CDR2: ENHRY, SYGVKD. CDR3 bases: TGTGCCATCACTCCTGGGGTGACTAGCGGGACCAGCTCCTACAATGAGCAGTTCTTC. Translation gives CAITPGVTSGTSSYNEQFF.

The DNA of the CDR3 is TGTGCCAGCCGGCGGGGGGGTACAGATACGCAGTATTTT. Its protein product is CASRRGGTDTQYF. The rearrangement uses TRBV27 and TRBJ2-3; 9 nucleotides agree with TRBD2. The V gene's germline CDR1 is MNHEY and CDR2 SMNVEV (reference sequence). V gave up 8 bases and J gave up 3 bases; unmatched junction bases: 3. The CDR3 runs 13 residues.

The genes are TRBV5-1 and TRBJ2-1; 9 bases fit TRBD2. Germline-derived CDR1 and CDR2 are SGHRS and YFSETQ. The CDR3 totals 16 residues. Germline trimming cut 1 base from V and 4 bases from J; bases unmatched to any gene: 6. The CDR3 DNA sequence: TGCGCCAGCAGCTTGACCCTAGCGGGATTGTACAATGAGCAGTTCTTC. Residues: CASSLTLAGLYNEQFF.

The chain recombines TRBV5-1 with TRBJ1-1; D is unclear. CDR1 is SGHRS and CDR2 is YFSETQ in the germline V gene. This CDR3 spans 13 amino acids. V lost 5 bases and J lost 5, with 13 bases in between. The CDR3 DNA reads as TGCGCCAGCAGTCTAGAGCGGGAAACTGAAGCTTTCTTT. Encoded protein: CASSLERETEAFF. Using reference TRBV5-1 and TRBJ1-1 for the parts outside the CDR3, the full variable domain is KAGVTQTPRYLIKTRGQQVTLSCSPISGHRSVSWYQQTPGQGLQFLFEYFSETQRNKGNFPGRFSGRQFSNSRSEMNVSTLELGDSALYLCASSLERETEAFFGQGTRLTVV.

This chain joins TRBV6-6 and TRBJ1-2, with D possibly TRBD1 on 5 matching bases. Germline V CDR1 and CDR2: MNHNY, SVGAGI (reference sequence). This CDR3 contains 12 residues. V lost 7 bases and J 6 bases, leaving 12 bases between the germline ends. The CDR3, as DNA: TGTGCCAGCACCCCCAGGGCCGATGGCTACACCTTC. This encodes CASTPRADGYTF.

The rearrangement uses TRBV11-1 and TRBJ1-1; D call uncertain. The CDR3 contains 13 residues. V was shortened by 3 bases and J by 5 bases, with 10 bases between the two germline ends. Germline V lookup: CDR1 SGHAT, CDR2 FQDESV (reference sequence). This CDR3 reads CASSFHEGTEAFF. The CDR3 nucleotides are TGTGCCAGCAGCTTCCATGAGGGTACTGAAGCTTTCTTT.

The V call is TRBV28, the J call TRBJ1-5, with 9 nucleotides matching TRBD1. The CDR3 runs 15 residues. Germline lookup yields CDR1 MDHEN and CDR2 SYDVKM. V dropped 2 bases and J dropped 8; count of bases not matched to a gene: 7. CDR3 region: CASSLDRGEVKPQHF. The CDR3 region has the DNA TGTGCCAGCAGTTTAGACAGGGGGGAGGTCAAGCCCCAGCATTTT. Combining the CDR3 with reference TRBV28 and TRBJ1-5 gives the whole variable domain DVKVTQSSRYLVKRTGEKVFLECVQDMDHENMFWYRQDPGLGLRLIYFSYDVKMKEKGDIPEGYSVSREKKERFSLILESASTNQTSMYLCASSLDRGEVKPQHFGDGTRLSIL.

The gene calls are TRBV6-5 and TRBJ1-4; 8 bases line up with TRBD1. The length of the CDR3 is 15 residues. Germline V gives CDR1 MNHEY, CDR2 SVGAGI. The V segment lost 0 bases and the J segment 8 bases; nucleotides outside the gene matches: 5. The CDR3 bases are TGTGCCAGCAGTTACTCGACAGGGGCCATCGAAAAACTGTTTTTT. Translated, it gives CASSYSTGAIEKLFF.

The chain joins TRBV2 to TRBJ2-1; 10 nucleotides agree with TRBD2. CDR1 is SNHLY and CDR2 is FYNNEI in the germline V gene. CDR3 length equals 18 residues. The V segment lost 10 bases and the J segment 1 base; nucleotides outside the gene matches: 16. The CDR3 nucleotides read TGTGCCATCCAGCGGACTAGCGGAGAGGTCAAGTCCTACAATGAGCAGTTCTTC. Residues: CAIQRTSGEVKSYNEQFF.

This sequence joins TRBV4-1 and TRBJ2-1; D may be TRBD1 (5 bases). V lost 0 bases and J lost 6, with 12 bases in between. CDR3 length equals 15 residues. CDR1 is MGHRA and CDR2 is YSYEKL in the germline V gene. In DNA, the CDR3 is TGCGCCAGCAGCCAAGAAGGGGCGCGAATCAATGAGCAGTTCTTC. Amino acid sequence: CASSQEGARINEQFF.

The V call is TRBV5-1, the J call TRBJ2-3; the D gene is possibly TRBD1 (5 bases). V was clipped by 5 bases and J by 5 bases, with 15 bases between them. Per germline, CDR1 SGHRS and CDR2 YFSETQ. CDR3 length: 14 amino acids. CDR3 nucleotide sequence: TGCGCCAGCAGGGTTAGGGGCCAAAGAGATACGCAGTATTTT. Translated: CASRVRGQRDTQYF.

CDR3 in DNA: TGTGCCATCAGTGCTGGACAAGCTCAGGGTGAAGCTTTCTTT. Its protein product is CAISAGQAQGEAFF. The V call is TRBV10-3, the J call TRBJ1-1; D might be TRBD1 (5 bases). Germline CDR1 and CDR2: ENHRY and SYGVKD. This CDR3 comprises 14 residues. Trimming removed 4 bases from V and 7 bases from J, with 16 bases in between.

This sequence joins TRBV3-1 (or the pseudogene TRBV3-2) and TRBJ2-2; unclear D gene. This CDR3 contains 12 residues. Deletions cut 2 bases from V and 7 bases from J, with 5 bases between. The germline V gene has CDR1 LGHDT and CDR2 YNNKEL (reference sequence). Here the CDR3 DNA reads TGTGCCAGCAGCCAATCGGTCGGGGAGCTGTTTTTT. Amino acid sequence: CASSQSVGELFF.

The chain carries TRBV6-6 and TRBJ1-5; TRBD1 matches at 7 bases. The CDR3 covers 16 residues. The germline V gene has CDR1 MNHNY and CDR2 SVGAGI (reference sequence). Trimming removed 6 bases from V and 0 bases from J; junction bases left unmatched: 8. CDR3 protein: CASSPGTAHSNQPQHF. For the CDR3, the DNA is TGTGCCAGCAGCCCCGGGACAGCTCATAGCAATCAGCCCCAGCATTTT.

V is TRBV7-2 and J is TRBJ1-1; TRBD1 might be the D (6 bases). Deletions cut 3 bases from V and 2 bases from J, with 10 bases between. CDR1 and CDR2 (germline): SGHTA, FQGNSA. This CDR3 is built from 14 residues. The chain's CDR3 is CASSLGAANTEAFF. The CDR3 nucleotides are TGTGCCAGCAGCTTGGGGGCAGCTAACACTGAAGCTTTCTTT.

The V gene is TRBV4-2, the J gene TRBJ1-1; 8 bases match TRBD1. Germline-derived CDR1 and CDR2 are LGHNA and YNFKEQ. This CDR3 has 15 residues. With 0 bases clipped from V and 7 bases from J, the junction kept 7 bases outside the gene matches. As DNA, the CDR3 is TGTGCCAGCAGCCAAGAAGGGACAGGAGGGGGTGAAGCTTTCTTT. As protein: CASSQEGTGGGEAFF.

The rearrangement joins TRBV12-3 or TRBV12-4 to TRBJ1-1; TRBD1 matches 7 bases. The V and J ends lost 6 bases and 3 bases, in that order; junction bases with no gene match: 4. There are 13 residues in the CDR3. The CDR3 spells CASSRDSDTEAFF. The CDR3 DNA reads as TGTGCCAGCAGCCGGGACAGCGACACTGAAGCTTTCTTT.

The CDR3 region is CASSPGTGSTDTQYF. CDR3 bases: TGTGCCAGCAGCCCCGGGACAGGGAGCACAGATACGCAGTATTTT. The rearrangement uses TRBV5-4 and TRBJ2-3, with 9 nucleotides matching TRBD1. V was clipped by 4 bases and J by 0 bases; unmatched bases: 3. This CDR3 is 15 amino acids long. Germline V gene lookup returns CDR1 SGHNT and CDR2 YYREEE (reference sequence).